This TCR beta chain comes out of a study of T cell responses to AZD1222 COVID-19 vaccine. This clone was seen a few times. What it binds is not known. Study-level points and caveats: Repertoire sampling was restricted to post-peak T cell response timepoints. Baseline serology detected seropositivity in only 5 or 6 AZD1222 recipients. Donors, mostly white British, included more females; clonal diversity was possibly underestimated.

Germline trimming cut 5 bases from V and 5 bases from J; bases unmatched to any gene: 4. Germline CDR1 and CDR2: SGHVS and FQNEAQ. The CDR3 is made up of 14 amino acids. Profiled with immunoSEQ multiplex PCR; TCRdb holds only in-frame clones, not every one. The sample has fewer than 300,000 clones, approximately 93% seen once. This receptor was taken from an adult in good health. V gene TRBV7-8 combines with J gene TRBJ1-1, with 11 nucleotides matching TRBD1. Sample: peripheral blood, taken on day 0 of AZD1222 vaccination. The CDR3, as DNA: TGTGCCAGCAGCGCCGGGACAGGGGGGACTGAAGCTTTCTTT. Translating gives CASSAGTGGTEAFF.